Shown below are 14 T cell receptor beta chains from a single sample sequenced in a study of molecular identifiers for immune sequencing clone quantification. Each CDR3 protein gets one entry after TCRdb re-called the PCR reads with MiXCR. The table has about 510,000 distinct CDR3 sequences, roughly 25% seen once; the top ten hold under 0.8%. The material sequenced was naive CD8+ T cells from blood, with Jurkat cell RNA spiked in. Subset of the sample: FACS-sorted CD8+CD4-CCR7+CD45RA+ naive T cells. The receptors were sampled from a human donor in good health. Some libraries in this study had Jurkat cell RNA spiked in.

As concerns this clonotype: This may arise from a read error, as a much more abundant clone is one base away. The chain recombines TRBV19 with TRBJ2-7; TRBD1 agrees at 7 bases. The CDR3 sequence is 14 residues long. The germline V gene has CDR1 LNHDA and CDR2 SQIVND (reference sequence). Trimming at V came to 5 bases and at J to 7 bases, leaving 11 bases not matched to a gene. The CDR3 DNA reads TGTGCCAGTAGTCCGGCAGGGGGATTCGGGGAGCAGTACTTC. Its protein product is CASSPAGGFGEQYF.

The rearrangement uses TRBV6-2 or TRBV6-3 and TRBJ2-5; 8 bases fit TRBD1. CDR3 length equals 16 residues. V was clipped by 5 bases and J by 1 base; unmatched bases: 9. Germline V CDR1 and CDR2: MNHEY, SVGEGT. Written as DNA, the CDR3 is TGTGCCAGCAGTGGCGGACAGGGTTTACTCCAAGAGACCCAGTACTTC. Amino acid sequence: CASSGGQGLLQETQYF.

The chain couples TRBV15 to TRBJ1-5, with 10 nucleotides matching TRBD1. CDR1 LNHNV and CDR2 YYDKDF come from the germline V gene (reference sequence). V lost 4 bases to trimming and J lost 4 bases; unmatched junction nucleotides: 4. CDR3 length: 15 residues. Here the CDR3 reads CATSIDRGPNQPQHF. The CDR3 DNA reads as TGTGCCACCAGCATCGACAGGGGGCCAAATCAGCCCCAGCATTTT.

In its sample, this clonotype was seen a few times. The chain couples TRBV7-2 to TRBJ2-7, with 12 bases lining up with TRBD1. The CDR3 spans 15 residues. Germline V CDR1 and CDR2: SGHTA, FQGNSA. The trim removed 6 bases at V and 4 bases at J, leaving 7 bases unmatched. In DNA form, the CDR3 reads TGTGCCAGCAGTGGGACAGGGGGCGCTTGGTACGAGCAGTACTTC. It translates to CASSGTGGAWYEQYF.

The chain employs TRBV4-3 and TRBJ1-1; possible D gene TRBD1, 6 bases. Trimming removed 0 bases from V and 4 bases from J, with 15 bases in between. Germline CDR1 LGHNA, CDR2 YSLEER. The CDR3 extends over 16 amino acids. The CDR3 protein is CASSQDRDIGLTEAFF. CDR3 DNA sequence: TGCGCCAGCAGCCAAGACCGGGACATCGGGCTCACTGAAGCTTTCTTT.

In its sample, this clonotype was seen many times. This rearrangement joins TRBV29-1 to TRBJ2-3; the D gene is possibly TRBD1 (5 bases). Germline assignment: CDR1 SQVTM and CDR2 ANQGSEA. V was trimmed by 0 bases and J by 2 bases, leaving 12 bases between them. The CDR3 is 15 amino acids. CDR3 in DNA: TGCAGCGTTGAAGAGGCAGGGAAGATCACAGATACGCAGTATTTT. This gives the protein CSVEEAGKITDTQYF.

The table lists this clonotype with a few counts. J is TRBJ2-1 and V is TRBV24-1; D assignment may be TRBD1 or TRBD2 (5 bases each). The V end lost 2 bases, the J end lost 14 bases, and 15 bases lay between the germline ends. Germline V lookup: CDR1 KGHDR, CDR2 SFDVKD. This CDR3 comprises 13 residues. CDR3 amino acids: CATSDWDPRSKFF. DNA for the CDR3: TGTGCCACCAGTGATTGGGACCCCAGGTCGAAGTTCTTC.

Ten or more counts support this clonotype. The V and J genes are TRBV29-1 and TRBJ1-4; 9 nucleotides agree with TRBD1. Looked up from germline, CDR1 is SQVTM and CDR2 is ANQGSEA. With V trimmed by 6 bases and J by 7 bases, 6 bases remained unmatched. This CDR3 spans 13 amino acids. CDR3 sequence: CSVGTGIREKLFF. The DNA for the CDR3 is TGCAGCGTGGGGACAGGGATTCGTGAAAAACTGTTTTTT.

This clonotype has only a few counts. The CDR3 coding sequence is TGTGCCAGCAGGCCTCTACTAGCGGAACTCACAGATACGCAGTATTTT. It specifies CASRPLLAELTDTQYF. This chain links TRBV27 with TRBJ2-3; 8 nucleotides match TRBD2. The V gene's germline CDR1 is MNHEY and CDR2 SMNVEV (reference sequence). This CDR3 spans 16 amino acids. The ends lost 6 bases at V and 2 bases at J; junction bases unmatched: 10.

The chain employs TRBV4-1 and TRBJ2-2, with a possible D match to TRBD1 (6 bases). The CDR3 is made up of 15 amino acids. CDR1 MGHRA and CDR2 YSYEKL come from the germline V gene. The V end lost 3 bases, the J end lost 5 bases, and 13 bases lay between the germline ends. The chain's CDR3 is CASSQHTGRTGELFF. CDR3 bases: TGCGCCAGCAGCCAGCACACAGGGAGAACCGGGGAGCTGTTTTTT.

This clonotype occurred a few times. This chain joins TRBV4-1 and TRBJ2-7, with 8 bases lining up with TRBD1. CDR1 and CDR2 (germline): MGHRA, YSYEKL. V dropped 0 bases and J dropped 4; count of bases not matched to a gene: 8. The CDR3 covers 16 residues. The CDR3 here is CASSQDSRQGYYEQYF. The CDR3 DNA follows: TGCGCCAGCAGCCAAGATTCGAGACAGGGGTATTACGAGCAGTACTTC.

This clonotype was detected once. The chain is built from TRBV9 and TRBJ2-3, with 7 bases that match TRBD1. The CDR3 spans 17 residues. Germline V gene lookup returns CDR1 SGDLS and CDR2 YYNGEE. Trimming cost V 0 bases and J 2 bases; bases outside gene matches: 9. CDR3 DNA: TGTGCCAGCAGCGTAGATGACAGGGTGCATTTCACAGATACGCAGTATTTT. It codes for CASSVDDRVHFTDTQYF.

This clonotype was counted at least ten times. The chain links TRBV29-1 to TRBJ2-5, with TRBD2 matching 8 bases. The germline V gene has CDR1 SQVTM and CDR2 ANQGSEA. The CDR3 consists of 16 residues. V lost 1 base and J lost 5; bases outside the gene matches: 12. The CDR3 here is CSVEVPPAGAYETQYF. As DNA, the CDR3 is TGCAGCGTTGAAGTCCCTCCAGCGGGGGCCTACGAGACCCAGTACTTC. Together with reference TRBV29-1 and TRBJ2-5, the CDR3 gives the full variable domain: SAVISQKPSRDICQRGTSLTIQCQVDSQVTMMFWYRQQPGQSLTLIATANQGSEATYESGFVIDKFPISRPNLTFSTLTVSNMSPEDSSIYLCSVEVPPAGAYETQYFGPGTRLLVL.

Remarks on this clonotype: Since a much larger clone is just one base distant, this may be a read error. The CDR3 DNA follows: TGCGCCAGCAGCCGAGACAGCGTCGGGGAGACCCAGTACTTC. This encodes CASSRDSVGETQYF. V usage is TRBV4-3 and J usage is TRBJ2-5; possibly TRBD1 for D (5 bases). The V gene's germline CDR1 is LGHNA and CDR2 YSLEER. V lost 4 bases to trimming and J lost 5 bases, with 14 bases between them. This CDR3 spans 14 amino acids.